The rows below give T cell receptor beta chains drawn from one sample of a study of shared clonotypes between healthy human individuals. The assay was immunoSEQ multiplex PCR, and TCRdb's table has in-frame clones only and misses some. The data show about 2.3 million clones, 85% to 95% seen once. The sequenced sample was naive CD4+ T cells from PBMCs. The receptor set was obtained from a man between 18 and 35 years old in good health. Some clones in this sample may be carry-over from other donors' samples. CDR3s include the opening cysteine and the closing phenylalanine or tryptophan. The D gene is left open where the match is weak. The size field is filled for only some rows; it gives once, few, many or a size class.

clone_size	v_call	j_call	d_call	cdr3_aa	cdr3_nt
.	TRBV11-2	TRBJ1-4	.	CASSLGTGPNEKLFF	TGTGCCAGCAGCTTAGGTACAGGGCCTAATGAAAAACTGTTTTTT
.	TRBV7-2	TRBJ2-7	TRBD2	CASSFGTSGSEQYF	TGTGCCAGCAGCTTCGGGACTAGCGGGAGCGAGCAGTACTTC
.	TRBV5-6	TRBJ1-1	.	CASSFLSPTMNTEAFF	TGTGCCAGCAGCTTTCTCAGTCCGACTATGAACACTGAAGCTTTCTTT
.	TRBV6-6	TRBJ2-7	.	CASRPLLADEQYF	TGTGCCAGCAGACCGTTACTAGCAGACGAGCAGTACTTC
.	TRBV28	TRBJ2-1	.	CASSSRTHITYNEQFF	TGTGCCAGCAGTTCTCGGACCCATATAACATACAATGAGCAGTTCTTC
.	TRBV28	TRBJ1-2	.	CASSLWRERSYGYTF	TGTGCCAGCAGTTTATGGAGGGAACGGAGCTATGGCTACACCTTC
.	TRBV21-1	TRBJ2-1	.	CASRPRRHRGTVQFF	TGTGCCAGCAGGCCCCGGCGACACAGGGGAACGGTGCAGTTCTTC
.	TRBV2	TRBJ1-1	TRBD1	CASRYAGQGASEAFF	TGTGCCAGCAGATACGCTGGACAGGGGGCCTCTGAAGCTTTCTTT
.	TRBV5-5	TRBJ2-6	.	CASSFVILPAGANVLTF	TGTGCCAGCAGCTTCGTTATCCTCCCGGCTGGGGCCAACGTCCTGACTTTC
.	TRBV10-2	TRBJ2-7	.	CASTTSGGVFEQYF	TGCGCCAGCACCACGTCCGGCGGGGTGTTCGAGCAGTACTTC
.	TRBV30	TRBJ2-7	TRBD2	CAWRRLLAGPSEQYF	TGTGCCTGGAGAAGACTACTAGCGGGGCCGAGCGAGCAGTACTTC
.	TRBV7-2	TRBJ2-2	TRBD1	CASSWDRVNTGELFF	TGTGCCAGCAGCTGGGACAGGGTGAACACCGGGGAGCTGTTTTTT
once	TRBV28	TRBJ2-3	TRBD1	CASGTRDRKYF	TGTGCCAGCGGCACCCGGGACAGAAAGTATTTT
.	TRBV18	TRBJ1-1	TRBD1	CASSPGTGITEAFF	TGTGCCAGCTCACCAGGGACAGGGATTACTGAAGCTTTCTTT
.	TRBV5-1	TRBJ2-7	.	CASRRTGLDEQYF	TGCGCCAGCAGGCGCACAGGGTTGGACGAGCAGTACTTC
.	TRBV5-8	TRBJ2-5	TRBD2	CASSYGLAGRETQYF	TGTGCCAGCAGCTACGGACTAGCGGGTAGAGAGACCCAGTACTTC
.	TRBV6-1	TRBJ2-7	.	CASSEALRQRTSYEQYF	TGTGCCAGCAGTGAAGCGCTTCGGCAACGGACCTCCTACGAGCAGTACTTC
.	TRBV5-1	TRBJ2-3	.	CASSFKGTDTQYF	TGCGCCAGCAGCTTCAAGGGGACAGATACGCAGTATTTT
.	TRBV10-2	TRBJ1-5	.	CASSESGWYSNQPQHF	TGCGCCAGCAGTGAGTCAGGGTGGTATAGCAATCAGCCCCAGCATTTT
.	TRBV30	TRBJ2-5	.	CAWRLGMGVAAQYF	TGTGCCTGGAGATTAGGGATGGGGGTCGCGGCCCAGTACTTC
.	TRBV5-1	TRBJ2-4	.	CASSWGTERDIQYF	TGCGCCAGCAGCTGGGGGACCGAACGGGACATTCAGTACTTC
few	TRBV30	TRBJ1-1	.	CAWSGESNTEAFF	TGTGCCTGGAGTGGCGAATCGAACACTGAAGCTTTCTTT
.	TRBV11-2	TRBJ2-2	TRBD2	CASSSPPSASGAGELFF	TGTGCCAGCAGCTCCCCACCTTCGGCTAGCGGGGCCGGGGAGCTGTTTTTT
.	TRBV7-3	TRBJ2-3	TRBD2	CASSLTGTSDYTDTQYF	TGTGCCAGCAGCTTAACCGGGACTAGCGACTACACAGATACGCAGTATTTT
few	TRBV18	TRBJ1-2	.	CASSPYGPNYGYTF	TGTGCCAGCTCACCCTACGGGCCCAACTATGGCTACACCTTC
.	TRBV6-6	TRBJ1-1	.	CASRHPREGPSEAFF	TGTGCCAGCAGACACCCCAGGGAGGGCCCCTCTGAAGCTTTCTTT
.	TRBV4-2	TRBJ1-2	TRBD1	CASSRGTGAVYGYTF	TGTGCCAGCAGCCGGGGCACAGGGGCGGTCTATGGCTACACCTTC
.	TRBV18	TRBJ2-1	.	CASSQVAPSVDEQFF	TGTGCCAGCTCACAGGTTGCACCGAGTGTGGATGAGCAGTTCTTC
.	TRBV7-3	TRBJ2-5	.	CASSLTWAETQYF	TGTGCCAGCAGCTTAACGTGGGCAGAGACCCAGTACTTC
.	TRBV5-5	TRBJ2-1	.	CASSWTPARMENEQFF	TGTGCCAGCAGCTGGACCCCCGCCAGAATGGAGAATGAGCAGTTCTTC
.	TRBV27	TRBJ2-2	.	CASKQGKLFF	TGTGCCAGCAAACAAGGGAAGCTGTTTTTT
.	TRBV7-6	TRBJ2-2	TRBD2	CASSYGTSGRTGELFF	TGTGCCAGCAGCTACGGGACTAGCGGGAGAACCGGGGAGCTGTTTTTT
.	TRBV28	TRBJ1-2	.	CASSLRQNYGYTF	TGTGCCAGCAGTTTACGACAGAACTATGGCTACACCTTC
.	TRBV7-6	TRBJ2-1	.	CASSSSTSNSQFF	TGTGCCAGCAGCTCCTCAACTAGTAATTCTCAGTTCTTC
.	TRBV7-8	TRBJ1-5	.	CASSLNRTPSNQPQHF	TGTGCCAGCAGCTTAAATAGGACACCAAGCAATCAGCCCCAGCATTTT
.	TRBV28	TRBJ1-3	.	CASSPSPGATGNTIYF	TGTGCCAGCAGTCCATCCCCGGGGGCCACTGGAAACACCATATATTTT
few	TRBV28	TRBJ1-2	.	CASSLGGLGYTF	TGTGCCAGCAGTTTAGGGGGCCTTGGCTACACCTTC
.	TRBV27	TRBJ2-7	.	CASGDNYEQYF	TGTGCCAGCGGCGACAACTACGAGCAGTACTTC
.	TRBV9	TRBJ2-3	.	CASSVSAVTDTQYF	TGTGCCAGCAGCGTATCCGCGGTCACAGATACGCAGTATTTT
.	TRBV10-3	TRBJ2-7	.	CAISRDVTYEQYF	TGTGCCATCAGCCGGGACGTAACCTACGAGCAGTACTTC
.	TRBV13	TRBJ2-5	.	CASSPGMQETQYF	TGTGCCAGCAGCCCCGGCATGCAAGAGACCCAGTACTTC
.	TRBV19	TRBJ2-4	.	CASSNDREGTKNIQYF	TGTGCCAGTAGTAACGACAGGGAGGGGACCAAAAACATTCAGTACTTC
.	TRBV29-1	TRBJ1-2	.	CSVGPQGGSYGYTF	TGCAGCGTAGGGCCCCAGGGCGGTAGCTATGGCTACACCTTC
.	TRBV9	TRBJ2-3	.	CASSVVAGSGFDTQYF	TGTGCCAGCAGCGTAGTTGCGGGATCGGGATTCGATACGCAGTATTTT
.	TRBV11-2	TRBJ2-7	.	CASSQSLPSPPYEQYF	TGTGCCAGCAGCCAAAGTCTCCCAAGCCCGCCCTACGAGCAGTACTTC
.	TRBV5-1	TRBJ2-3	TRBD2	CASGSGRASDTQYF	TGCGCCAGCGGCAGCGGGAGGGCCTCCGATACGCAGTATTTT
.	TRBV6-1	TRBJ1-4	.	CASSSDTSNEKLFF	TGTGCCAGCAGTTCGGACACTTCCAATGAAAAACTGTTTTTT
.	TRBV6-1	TRBJ2-3	.	CASSEEGGGQGTDTQYF	TGTGCCAGCAGTGAAGAAGGGGGGGGGCAGGGAACAGATACGCAGTATTTT
.	TRBV7-2	TRBJ1-5	TRBD1	CASSSRGQGYGPQHF	TGTGCCAGCAGCTCCCGAGGACAGGGATATGGGCCCCAGCATTTT
.	TRBV25-1	TRBJ1-2	TRBD1	CASSDRGGYGYTF	TGTGCCAGCAGCGACAGGGGCGGCTATGGCTACACCTTC
.	TRBV29-1	TRBJ2-3	.	CSLRTATDTQYF	TGCAGCCTCCGGACCGCCACAGATACGCAGTATTTT
.	TRBV5-1	TRBJ2-3	TRBD2	CASSLASGMAGVVDTQYF	TGCGCCAGCAGCTTGGCTAGCGGAATGGCTGGAGTGGTAGATACGCAGTATTTT
.	TRBV6-6	TRBJ1-5	.	CASRNEGDSPQHF	TGTGCCAGCAGGAACGAGGGGGACTCTCCCCAGCATTTT